This TCR beta chain originates from a study of blood T cell repertoires in COVID-19 (dated by TCRdb to 2020 to 2021). Study-level background: Samples from collaborators originated in the United States, Italy and Spain and spanned both the acute and convalescent phases of COVID-19. Subjects who had been exposed to COVID-19, were actively infected with it, or had recovered from it provided the deeply sampled blood TCRbeta repertoires that made up the dataset. HLA class I and class II types, where available, came from metadata supplied by the sample provider rather than from assay-based typing. Samples were obtained from the ongoing ImmuneRACE study (first 160 participants) and from about 1,300 subjects provided by 6 global collaborators. The repertoires were released in a freely available public database intended as a resource for research on the immune response to SARS-CoV-2. The prospective study material was composed of cDNA or gDNA derived from T cells, B-cell-depleted T cells, or PBMCs. The sample metadata nearly always contained a de-identified subject ID, COVID-19 status, age in years and sex. Findings and caveats that apply to the study as a whole: Clinical and demographic metadata were provided uncurated, with the amount varying by source and participant.

TCRbeta CDR3 regions were amplified from genomic DNA by means of the immunoSEQ Assay, a bias-controlled multiplex PCR. The study's own analysis went as follows. The number of nucleated cells in each sample was estimated by amplification of reference gene primers within the assay. Sequence reads were collapsed and filtered to measure the absolute abundance of every unique TCRbeta CDR3 rearrangement. For each sample, productive Simpson clonality was calculated as the square root of Simpson's diversity index across productive rearrangements. The immuneACCESS repertoire file appears here via TCRdb, limited to in-frame rearrangements. These files lack a portion of the clones; in checked studies, under half of the deficit traces to unresolved V genes, and the cause of the others is not known. That table gives V, J and clone size, and the DNA gave D and trimming. The sample table lists approximately 110,000 clones, around 76% of them with a count of one. Roughly 21% of the sample goes to the ten largest clones.

Regarding this clone: The specificity of this receptor is unknown. No base-level quality is on record; no much larger clone is a single base apart.

The collaborating institutions used their own protocols to collect whole blood in K2EDTA tubes. Collaborator samples were shipped for TCRbeta analysis as frozen whole blood, isolated PBMCs, or DNA extracted from either sample type. Taken from cysteine to phenylalanine, the CDR3 has 13 residues. Just CDR3 DNA is preserved here, 39 bases in frame from base 1. As encoded in the germline V gene, CDR1 is KGHDR while CDR2 is SFDVKD. The junction shows trimming of 5 bases on V and 6 bases on J, plus 10 bases between the germline ends. The sequenced sample was peripheral blood. This clonotype was sampled from a woman in her 70s with acute or convalescent COVID-19. Here the chain combines TRBV24-1 and TRBJ2-1; the best D guess is TRBD1, with 5 bases matching. The DNA sequence is as follows: TGTGCCACCAGTGGGACAAGTATCAATGAGCAGTTCTTC. Translated, it reads CATSGTSINEQFF.